The 11 T cell receptor beta chains presented below share a single source sample, sequenced in a study of T cell responses to AZD1222 COVID-19 vaccine. The table came from immunoSEQ multiplex PCR; TCRdb's copy has only in-frame clones and leaves some out. Seen here are about 120,000 clones, around 91% observed once, and the top ten hold around 1.7%. Here the sequenced sample was peripheral blood, taken on day 0 of AZD1222 vaccination. The receptors come from an adult in good health.

The chain uses TRBV2 and TRBJ1-5; D perhaps matches TRBD1 (6 bases). The CDR3 is 14 amino acids. CDR1 SNHLY and CDR2 FYNNEI come from the germline V gene. The ends were cut back, 4 bases at V and 5 bases at J, with 12 bases in the middle. CDR3 residues: CASSGRGSDQPQHF. The CDR3 DNA reads as TGTGCCAGCAGTGGCAGGGGTAGTGATCAGCCCCAGCATTTT.

The chain recombines TRBV2 with TRBJ2-3; the match to TRBD2 covers 13 bases. V gave up 1 base and J gave up 2 bases; unmatched junction bases: 3. CDR1 is SNHLY, CDR2 FYNNEI, per germline. CDR3 length: 17 residues. The CDR3 nucleotides are TGTGCCAGCAGTGAAGGACTAGCGGGAGGCCTCACAGATACGCAGTATTTT. It translates to CASSEGLAGGLTDTQYF.

The V and J genes are TRBV4-3 and TRBJ1-4, with TRBD1 as a possible D gene (5 bases). V was cut by 4 bases and J by 8 bases, with 14 bases left in between. Germline values: CDR1 LGHNA, CDR2 YSLEER. This CDR3 contains 14 residues. The CDR3 coding sequence is TGCGCCAGCAGCCCCCGAGTGGGGGGAGAAAAACTGTTTTTT. This encodes CASSPRVGGEKLFF.

As regards this clone: Sequence at one end of the junction differs from germline and may be a read error. The rearrangement joins TRBV5-6 to TRBJ1-1, with D perhaps matching TRBD1 (6 bases). The germline V gene encodes CDR1 SGHDT and CDR2 YYEEEE. The CDR3 contains 13 residues. The CDR3 reads CASSLGGGTEAFF. The CDR3 DNA follows: TGTGCCAGCAGTTTGGGAGGGGGCACTGAAGCTTTCTTT.

The gene calls are TRBV5-1 and TRBJ1-2; tentatively, D is TRBD1 (6 bases). CDR1 is SGHRS, CDR2 YFSETQ, per germline. CDR3 size: 14 residues. V was shortened by 2 bases and J by 0 bases, with 8 bases between the two germline ends. The CDR3 nucleotides are TGCGCCAGCAGCTTAGACAGGTCTAACTATGGCTACACCTTC. Its translation is CASSLDRSNYGYTF.

The chain combines TRBV2 with TRBJ1-2, with TRBD1 as a possible D gene (5 bases). CDR3 length: 13 amino acids. From germline, CDR1 is SNHLY and CDR2 FYNNEI. The ends were cut back, 4 bases at V and 4 bases at J, with 10 bases in the middle. The CDR3 loop is CASSATGGYGYTF. The CDR3 DNA sequence: TGTGCCAGCAGTGCAACTGGGGGCTATGGCTACACCTTC.

This chain joins TRBV19 and TRBJ2-3; TRBD1 matches at 8 bases. This CDR3 is built from 15 residues. Trimming at V came to 5 bases and at J to 5 bases, leaving 9 bases not matched to a gene. Germline V gene data show CDR1 as LNHDA and CDR2 as SQIVND (reference sequence). As DNA, the CDR3 is TGTGCCAGTAGTCCATGGACAGGGAGAGGAGATACGCAGTATTTT. It specifies CASSPWTGRGDTQYF.

The rearrangement links TRBV19 to TRBJ2-1; no reliable D call. Per the germline V gene, CDR1 is LNHDA and CDR2 is SQIVND (reference sequence). The V end was cut by 1 base, the J end by 5 bases, with 12 bases between. This CDR3 is 15 amino acids long. CDR3 sequence: CASSIGPGLNNEQFF. CDR3 bases: TGTGCCAGTAGTATAGGCCCAGGATTGAACAATGAGCAGTTCTTC.

The rearrangement links TRBV7-8 to TRBJ2-7; TRBD2 agrees at 13 bases. V was clipped by 1 base and J by 7 bases; unmatched bases: 7. Germline V gene data show CDR1 as SGHVS and CDR2 as FQNEAQ. The CDR3 extends over 16 amino acids. Here the CDR3 DNA reads TGTGCCAGCAGCTTAGAGGGACTAGCGGGACCTGGGGAGCAGTACGTC. This gives the protein CASSLEGLAGPGEQYV.

This chain connects TRBV28 to TRBJ2-3; 8 bases are shared with TRBD2. CDR1 is MDHEN and CDR2 is SYDVKM in the germline V gene. The CDR3 is 17 residues long. The trim removed 1 base at V and 4 bases at J, leaving 10 bases unmatched. The DNA for the CDR3 is TGTGCCAGCAGTTTATCTCAATTTGGCGGGAGGTCAGATACGCAGTATTTT. As protein: CASSLSQFGGRSDTQYF.

This chain links TRBV3-1 (or the pseudogene TRBV3-2) with TRBJ2-3; 15 bases agree with TRBD2. The germline CDR1 and CDR2 sequences are LGHDT and YNNKEL (reference sequence). The CDR3 contains 18 residues. J gave up 1 base and V 4 bases, and 6 bases lay outside the gene matches. The CDR3 loop is CASSLRTSGRAGTDTQYF. CDR3 in DNA: TGTGCCAGCAGCCTCCGGACTAGCGGGAGGGCCGGCACAGATACGCAGTATTTT.